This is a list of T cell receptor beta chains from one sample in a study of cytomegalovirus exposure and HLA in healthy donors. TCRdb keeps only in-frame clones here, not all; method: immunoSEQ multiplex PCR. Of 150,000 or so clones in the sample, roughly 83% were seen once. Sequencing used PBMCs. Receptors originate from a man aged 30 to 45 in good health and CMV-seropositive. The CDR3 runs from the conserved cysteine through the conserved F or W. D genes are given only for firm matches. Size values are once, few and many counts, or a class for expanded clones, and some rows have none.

TGTGCCAGCAGTTTGACTAGCGGGAGGACCGGGGAGCTGTTTTTT,CASSLTSGRTGELFF,TRBD2,TRBJ2-2,TRBV2,-
TGTGCCAGCAGGACCCGGGACAGCTATTCACCCCTCCACTTT,CASRTRDSYSPLHF,TRBD1,TRBJ1-6,TRBV7-2,-
TGCAGCGTTGAATTAGGGGATCCGTCCTACAATGAGCAGTTCTTC,CSVELGDPSYNEQFF,-,TRBJ2-1,TRBV29-1,-
TGTGCCAGCAGCTCAAGGACAGGGGGCGCCCCGACTGAAGCTTTCTTT,CASSSRTGGAPTEAFF,TRBD1,TRBJ1-1,TRBV7-2,few
TGTGCCAGCAGTTACTCGACGGCAGGGGACACAGATACGCAGTATTTT,CASSYSTAGDTDTQYF,-,TRBJ2-3,TRBV6-6,-
TGTGCCAGTAGTATCCAGGGTTGGAATTCACCCCTCCACTTT,CASSIQGWNSPLHF,-,TRBJ1-6,TRBV19,-
TGTGCCAGCAGGGAGACAGCTATGAACACTGAAGCTTTCTTT,CASRETAMNTEAFF,-,TRBJ1-1,TRBV6-4,-
TGCAGCGTGGACAACACAGATACGCAGTATTTT,CSVDNTDTQYF,-,TRBJ2-3,TRBV29-1,-
TGTGCCTGGAGCTGGAGCGGGGGCGGCGAGCAGTACTTC,CAWSWSGGGEQYF,TRBD2,TRBJ2-7,TRBV30,-
TGTGCCAGCAGCCAAGGAACTCGGTTTAGTGACTATGGCTACACCTTC,CASSQGTRFSDYGYTF,-,TRBJ1-2,TRBV14,-
TGTGCCAGCAGTGGACAGTGGGGGTACTATACGCAGTATTTT,CASSGQWGYYTQYF,-,TRBJ2-3,TRBV28,-
TGTGCCAGCAGCCCGGACAGGGGGCGCCCCGGGGAGCTGTTTTTT,CASSPDRGRPGELFF,TRBD1,TRBJ2-2,TRBV7-3,-
TGTGCCAGCAGCTTGACAGGGAGAACTAATGAAAAACTGTTTTTT,CASSLTGRTNEKLFF,-,TRBJ1-4,TRBV5-6,-
TGTGCCAGCAGCTCGTCTAGCGGGGGACTCTACGAGCAGTACTTC,CASSSSSGGLYEQYF,TRBD2,TRBJ2-7,TRBV5-8,-
TGCGCCAGCAGTGGAGCGGACTACGAGCAGTACTTC,CASSGADYEQYF,-,TRBJ2-7,TRBV10-1,few
TGTGCCAGCAGTGAAGTCGGCGGACTTAGCAATCAGCCCCAGCATTTT,CASSEVGGLSNQPQHF,-,TRBJ1-5,TRBV6-1,-
TGTGCCAGCAGCGTAGCGGGACAGGGGTTTAACGAGCAGTACTTC,CASSVAGQGFNEQYF,TRBD1,TRBJ2-7,TRBV7-2,-
TGCGCCAGCAGCGCGGAAGGCAGGGCTAACTATGGCTACACCTTC,CASSAEGRANYGYTF,-,TRBJ1-2,TRBV5-1,-
TGTGCAAGCGGGACGGGACTAGCGGGAGTAGGGCAGTACTTC,CASGTGLAGVGQYF,TRBD2,TRBJ2-7,TRBV28,once
TGTGCCATCTCACAAAAACACGGAAACACCATATATTTT,CAISQKHGNTIYF,-,TRBJ1-3,TRBV6-1,-
TGTGCCAGCAGGGGTGGACAGGGGAGTCAGCCCCAGCATTTT,CASRGGQGSQPQHF,TRBD1,TRBJ1-5,TRBV28,-
TGTGCCAGCAGCCTCGGCCTGGGACTAGCGGGAGGGGATGAGCAGTTCTTC,CASSLGLGLAGGDEQFF,TRBD2,TRBJ2-1,TRBV2,-
TGTGCCAGCAGCTTTGCGCGGGAACAAGAGACCCAGTACTTC,CASSFAREQETQYF,-,TRBJ2-5,TRBV11-2,few
TGTGCCAGCAGCCACCCCGGGACTAGCGGGAGACCATACGAGCAGTACTTC,CASSHPGTSGRPYEQYF,TRBD2,TRBJ2-7,TRBV7-8,-
TGTGCCAGCAGCTTGGGTCCGGGACTAGAATCCGGGGAGCTGTTTTTT,CASSLGPGLESGELFF,TRBD2,TRBJ2-2,TRBV5-6,-
TGTGCCAGCAGCCAAGAAGCTTCAGGGTGGACCTACAATGAGCAGTTCTTC,CASSQEASGWTYNEQFF,-,TRBJ2-1,TRBV14,-
TGCGCCAGCAGCTTGACAGGGGCGCTACGGCTCAATTCACCCCTCCACTTT,CASSLTGALRLNSPLHF,TRBD1,TRBJ1-6,TRBV5-1,few
TGCAGCGTAGCCGGGACTAGCGGGAAGAATGAGCAGTTCTTC,CSVAGTSGKNEQFF,TRBD2,TRBJ2-1,TRBV29-1,-
TGTGCCAGCAGCGTAGGCCGCGGGGCCACCGGGGAGCTGTTTTTT,CASSVGRGATGELFF,-,TRBJ2-2,TRBV9,-
TGCGCCAGCAGCCAGACAGATATCCAAGAGACCCAGTACTTC,CASSQTDIQETQYF,-,TRBJ2-5,TRBV5-1,medium-sized
TGTGCCAGCAGTTTCCGGGACAGGGTATTTGACCAGCCCCAGCATTTT,CASSFRDRVFDQPQHF,TRBD1,TRBJ1-5,TRBV27,-
TGTGCCAGCAGCTTGTTGACGGGTTACGGACAGGGAGGCACCGGGGAGCTGTTTTTT,CASSLLTGYGQGGTGELFF,TRBD1,TRBJ2-2,TRBV5-8,-
TGTGCCTGGAGGGAGACGGGGGACACTGAAGCTTTCTTT,CAWRETGDTEAFF,-,TRBJ1-1,TRBV30,few
TGCGCCAGCAGCCCGGGACAGGGACAAGAGACCCAGTACTTC,CASSPGQGQETQYF,TRBD1,TRBJ2-5,TRBV5-1,-
TGCGCCAGCAGCCAAGAAGGAGCCTCTGGGGCCAACGTCCTGACTTTC,CASSQEGASGANVLTF,-,TRBJ2-6,TRBV4-3,-
TGTGCCAGCAGCTTAGAGGCGGGTCAGCCCCAGCATTTT,CASSLEAGQPQHF,-,TRBJ1-5,TRBV11-2,few
TGTGCCAGCTCACCCGCAGGGGAAACCGGAAAACTGTTTTTT,CASSPAGETGKLFF,-,TRBJ1-4,TRBV18,once
TGTGCCAGCCTAACAGGGCTGGAGACAGATACGCAGTATTTT,CASLTGLETDTQYF,-,TRBJ2-3,TRBV6-1,many
TGTGCCAGTAATCAACAGAGGAACACTGAAGCTTTCTTT,CASNQQRNTEAFF,-,TRBJ1-1,TRBV19,-
TGTGCCATCCGCGAAGCGGGAGGATCATCCTACAATGAGCAGTTCTTC,CAIREAGGSSYNEQFF,TRBD2,TRBJ2-1,TRBV10-3,-